These T cell receptor beta chains were read from a single sample in a study of T cells after posttransplantation cyclophosphamide. Clones were sequenced by immunoSEQ multiplex PCR, and TCRdb holds only the in-frame ones, with some missing. The profile shows 15,000 to 20,000 clones, roughly 80% of them singletons. Sequences were derived from PBMCs, sampled 410 to 450 days after allogeneic stem cell transplant with calcineurin inhibitor and methotrexate. Source of these receptors: a young adult male patient who received an allogeneic stem cell transplant from an unrelated donor, was CMV-positive, and had acute and chronic GVHD. Some T cells may possibly be graft donor cells. CDR3s include the opening cysteine and the closing phenylalanine or tryptophan. A D gene is named only where the DNA matches it firmly. Expanded clones are given a class, and other clones once, few, many or no size at all.

v_call: TRBV12-5
j_call: TRBJ2-2
d_call: TRBD1
clone_size: few
cdr3_aa: CASGLRDRVNTGELFF
cdr3_nt: TGTGCTAGTGGTTTGAGGGACAGGGTCAACACCGGGGAGCTGTTTTTT

v_call: TRBV6-5
j_call: TRBJ2-7
d_call: -
clone_size: -
cdr3_aa: CASSVRGTDEQYF
cdr3_nt: TGTGCCAGCAGTGTTAGGGGCACCGACGAGCAGTACTTC

v_call: TRBV11-2
j_call: TRBJ2-7
d_call: TRBD1
clone_size: few
cdr3_aa: CASSLDRETEQYF
cdr3_nt: TGTGCCAGCAGCCTCGACAGGGAGACCGAGCAGTACTTC

v_call: TRBV6-1
j_call: TRBJ2-7
d_call: TRBD1
clone_size: -
cdr3_aa: CASSINRGLYEQYF
cdr3_nt: TGTGCCAGCAGTATCAACAGGGGTTTGTACGAGCAGTACTTC

v_call: TRBV19
j_call: TRBJ2-5
d_call: -
clone_size: -
cdr3_aa: CASSPWTQVRGETQYF
cdr3_nt: TGTGCCAGTAGTCCATGGACGCAGGTTCGAGGGGAGACCCAGTACTTC

v_call: TRBV6-5
j_call: TRBJ2-7
d_call: -
clone_size: -
cdr3_aa: CASTSDEQYF
cdr3_nt: TGTGCCAGCACGTCGGACGAGCAGTACTTC

v_call: TRBV6-5
j_call: TRBJ1-2
d_call: -
clone_size: -
cdr3_aa: CASSPRTGTLYGYTF
cdr3_nt: TGTGCCAGCAGCCCGCGTACAGGGACCCTCTATGGCTACACCTTC

v_call: TRBV6-5
j_call: TRBJ2-1
d_call: TRBD2
clone_size: -
cdr3_aa: CASSRGLAGNNEQFF
cdr3_nt: TGTGCCAGCAGTCGAGGACTAGCGGGTAACAATGAGCAGTTCTTC

v_call: TRBV6-5
j_call: TRBJ2-1
d_call: -
clone_size: -
cdr3_aa: CASSYNGQLDNEQFF
cdr3_nt: TGTGCCAGCAGTTACAACGGACAGTTGGACAATGAGCAGTTCTTC

v_call: TRBV29-1
j_call: TRBJ2-1
d_call: -
clone_size: -
cdr3_aa: CSVEGLHEQFF
cdr3_nt: TGCAGCGTTGAAGGGCTCCATGAGCAGTTCTTC

v_call: TRBV6-6
j_call: TRBJ2-7
d_call: -
clone_size: -
cdr3_aa: CASSRLPSYEQYF
cdr3_nt: TGTGCCAGCAGCCGACTCCCCAGTTACGAGCAGTACTTC

v_call: TRBV27
j_call: TRBJ2-7
d_call: -
clone_size: -
cdr3_aa: CASSDFRYEQYF
cdr3_nt: TGTGCCAGCAGTGACTTTAGGTACGAGCAGTACTTC

v_call: TRBV9
j_call: TRBJ2-2
d_call: TRBD2
clone_size: -
cdr3_aa: CASSLASGASLAGELFF
cdr3_nt: TGTGCCAGCAGCTTAGCTAGCGGGGCCTCGTTGGCCGGGGAGCTGTTTTTT

v_call: TRBV7-9
j_call: TRBJ2-7
d_call: -
clone_size: -
cdr3_aa: CASSSRQDLHGQYF
cdr3_nt: TGTGCCAGCAGCTCGCGACAGGACCTTCACGGGCAGTACTTC

v_call: TRBV5-1
j_call: TRBJ1-2
d_call: TRBD1
clone_size: -
cdr3_aa: CASSSQTGSDGYTF
cdr3_nt: TGCGCCAGCAGCTCGCAGACAGGGTCCGATGGCTACACCTTC

v_call: TRBV7-9
j_call: TRBJ1-2
d_call: -
clone_size: few
cdr3_aa: CASSLGQGNGYTF
cdr3_nt: TGTGCCAGCAGCTTAGGTCAGGGGAATGGCTACACCTTC

v_call: TRBV7-3
j_call: TRBJ2-3
d_call: TRBD2
clone_size: -
cdr3_aa: CASSSTSGGATDTQYF
cdr3_nt: TGTGCCAGCAGCTCAACGAGCGGGGGGGCCACAGATACGCAGTATTTT

v_call: TRBV7-2
j_call: TRBJ2-2
d_call: TRBD2
clone_size: -
cdr3_aa: CASSSGLTTGELFF
cdr3_nt: TGTGCCAGCAGCTCGGGACTAACGACCGGGGAGCTGTTTTTT

v_call: TRBV14
j_call: TRBJ1-3
d_call: -
clone_size: -
cdr3_aa: CASSQDPGVFFSGNTIYF
cdr3_nt: TGTGCCAGCAGCCAAGACCCAGGCGTTTTCTTCTCTGGAAACACCATATATTTT

v_call: TRBV19
j_call: TRBJ1-4
d_call: -
clone_size: -
cdr3_aa: CASLSATNEKLFF
cdr3_nt: TGTGCCAGTCTTTCAGCAACTAATGAAAAACTGTTTTTT

v_call: TRBV5-4
j_call: TRBJ2-5
d_call: -
clone_size: -
cdr3_aa: CASSLVRGRGPQETQYF
cdr3_nt: TGTGCCAGCAGCTTGGTACGAGGCAGGGGCCCGCAAGAGACCCAGTACTTC

v_call: TRBV15
j_call: TRBJ1-2
d_call: TRBD1
clone_size: -
cdr3_aa: CATSRDPGTGGHYGYTF
cdr3_nt: TGTGCCACCAGCAGAGATCCCGGGACAGGGGGTCACTATGGCTACACCTTC

v_call: TRBV6-1
j_call: TRBJ2-7
d_call: TRBD1
clone_size: -
cdr3_aa: CASSGKPGTGYIYEQYF
cdr3_nt: TGTGCCAGCAGTGGAAAACCCGGGACAGGATACATCTACGAGCAGTACTTC

v_call: TRBV7-6
j_call: TRBJ2-1
d_call: TRBD2
clone_size: -
cdr3_aa: CASSSSRLSPGGSEQFF
cdr3_nt: TGTGCCAGCAGCTCCTCCCGACTATCACCCGGGGGGTCTGAGCAGTTCTTC

v_call: TRBV10-3
j_call: TRBJ2-2
d_call: TRBD1
clone_size: -
cdr3_aa: CAIQPGQTNTGELFF
cdr3_nt: TGTGCCATCCAACCGGGACAGACGAACACCGGGGAGCTGTTTTTT

v_call: TRBV7-5
j_call: TRBJ2-2
d_call: -
clone_size: once
cdr3_aa: CARFLGGDFTTTGELFF
cdr3_nt: TGTGCCAGATTCTTGGGAGGGGACTTCACCACCACCGGGGAGCTGTTTTTT

v_call: TRBV9
j_call: TRBJ1-2
d_call: TRBD1
clone_size: -
cdr3_aa: CASSAVPGQAPKAYGYTF
cdr3_nt: TGTGCCAGCAGCGCCGTACCGGGACAGGCCCCGAAGGCCTATGGCTACACCTTC

v_call: TRBV5-1
j_call: TRBJ1-1
d_call: TRBD1
clone_size: -
cdr3_aa: CASSLGNRGRNTEAFF
cdr3_nt: TGCGCCAGCAGCTTGGGGAACAGGGGTAGGAACACTGAAGCTTTCTTT

v_call: TRBV28
j_call: TRBJ2-7
d_call: TRBD2
clone_size: -
cdr3_aa: CASNRRSGSWDEQYF
cdr3_nt: TGTGCCAGCAACCGCAGAAGCGGGAGCTGGGACGAGCAGTACTTC

v_call: TRBV6-5
j_call: TRBJ2-1
d_call: TRBD2
clone_size: -
cdr3_aa: CASSVTRTSGSEQFF
cdr3_nt: TGTGCCAGCAGTGTAACAAGGACTAGCGGATCTGAGCAGTTCTTC

v_call: TRBV4-2
j_call: TRBJ1-1
d_call: -
clone_size: -
cdr3_aa: CASSQVAGNTEAFF
cdr3_nt: TGTGCCAGCAGCCAAGTAGCCGGGAACACTGAAGCTTTCTTT

v_call: TRBV5-4
j_call: TRBJ2-1
d_call: TRBD2
clone_size: once
cdr3_aa: CASSFPLAGFGGNEQFF
cdr3_nt: TGTGCCAGCAGCTTTCCACTAGCGGGGTTCGGGGGGAATGAGCAGTTCTTC

v_call: TRBV4-3
j_call: TRBJ1-1
d_call: -
clone_size: -
cdr3_aa: CASSQGSSSMNTEAFF
cdr3_nt: TGCGCCAGCAGCCAAGGTTCGAGTTCCATGAACACTGAAGCTTTCTTT

v_call: TRBV19
j_call: TRBJ1-1
d_call: -
clone_size: few
cdr3_aa: CASTRTRRSGTEAFF
cdr3_nt: TGTGCCAGTACTAGGACCAGGCGCTCGGGGACTGAAGCTTTCTTT